This T cell receptor beta chain was identified during a study of OX40 agonist ivuxolimab in advanced cancers. Trimming shortened V by 3 bases and J by 5 bases, and 12 bases separated the two germline ends. This CDR3 has 14 residues. CDR1 is SGDLS, CDR2 YYNGEE, per germline. This clone was found a few times. Produced via immunoSEQ multiplex PCR; TCRdb's table is partial and in-frame only. This sample has some 67,000 clones, with about 80% found just once. The chain has TRBV9 and TRBJ2-1; D is undetermined. The source material was CD4+ or CD8+ T cells sorted from blood, sampled in a trial of the OX40 agonist ivuxolimab. The receptor's source is an adult with an advanced solid tumor such as melanoma, head and neck, liver or kidney cancer. CDR3 nucleotides: TGTGCCAGCAGCGCATCCTCGGAGAACAATGAGCAGTTCTTC. This sequence encodes CASSASSENNEQFF.